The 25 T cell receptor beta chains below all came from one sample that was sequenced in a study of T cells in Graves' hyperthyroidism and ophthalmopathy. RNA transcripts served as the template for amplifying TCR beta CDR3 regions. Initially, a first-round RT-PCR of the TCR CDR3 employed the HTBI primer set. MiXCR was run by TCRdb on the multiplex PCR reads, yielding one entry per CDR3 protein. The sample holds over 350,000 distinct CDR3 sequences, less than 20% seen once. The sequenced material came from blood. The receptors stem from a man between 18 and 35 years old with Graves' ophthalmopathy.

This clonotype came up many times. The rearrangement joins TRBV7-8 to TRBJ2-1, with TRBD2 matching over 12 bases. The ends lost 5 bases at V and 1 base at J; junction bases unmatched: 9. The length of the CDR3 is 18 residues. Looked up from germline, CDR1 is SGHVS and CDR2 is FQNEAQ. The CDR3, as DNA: TGTGCCAGCAGCCAGACTAGCGGGGGCCCTGGGTCCTACAATGAGCAGTTCTTC. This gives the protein CASSQTSGGPGSYNEQFF. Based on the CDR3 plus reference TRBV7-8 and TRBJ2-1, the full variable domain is GAGVSQSPRYKVAKRGQDVALRCDPISGHVSLFWYQQALGQGPEFLTYFQNEAQLDKSGLPSDRFFAERPEGSVSTLKIQRTQQEDSAVYLCASSQTSGGPGSYNEQFFGPGTRLTVL.

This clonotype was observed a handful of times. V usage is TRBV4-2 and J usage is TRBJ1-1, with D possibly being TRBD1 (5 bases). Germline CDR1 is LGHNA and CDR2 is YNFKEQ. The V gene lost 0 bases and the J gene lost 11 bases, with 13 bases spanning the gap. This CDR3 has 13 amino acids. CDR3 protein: CASSQDRQRAAFF. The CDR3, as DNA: TGTGCCAGCAGCCAAGACAGACAGCGGGCGGCTTTCTTT.

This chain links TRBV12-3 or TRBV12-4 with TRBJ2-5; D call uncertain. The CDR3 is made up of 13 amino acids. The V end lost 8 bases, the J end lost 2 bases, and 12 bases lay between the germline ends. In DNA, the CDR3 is TGTGCCAGCTCTTCGGTAGATCAAGAGACCCAGTACTTC. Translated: CASSSVDQETQYF.

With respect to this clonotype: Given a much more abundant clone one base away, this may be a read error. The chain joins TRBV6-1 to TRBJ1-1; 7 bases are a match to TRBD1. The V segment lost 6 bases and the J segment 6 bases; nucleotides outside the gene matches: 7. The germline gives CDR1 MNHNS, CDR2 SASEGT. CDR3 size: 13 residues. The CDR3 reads CASSDRARPEAFF. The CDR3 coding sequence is TGTGCCAGCAGCGACAGGGCTAGGCCTGAAGCTTTCTTT.

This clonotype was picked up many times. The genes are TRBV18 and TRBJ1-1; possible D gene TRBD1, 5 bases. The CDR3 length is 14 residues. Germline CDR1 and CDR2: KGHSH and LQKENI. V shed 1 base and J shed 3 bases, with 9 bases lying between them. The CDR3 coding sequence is TGTGCCAGCTCACCACGTCAGGGAGACACTGAAGCTTTCTTT. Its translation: CASSPRQGDTEAFF. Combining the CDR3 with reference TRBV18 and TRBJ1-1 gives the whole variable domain NAGVMQNPRHLVRRRGQEARLRCSPMKGHSHVYWYRQLPEEGLKFMVYLQKENIIDESGMPKERFSAEFPKEGPSILRIQQVVRGDSAAYFCASSPRQGDTEAFFGQGTRLTVV.

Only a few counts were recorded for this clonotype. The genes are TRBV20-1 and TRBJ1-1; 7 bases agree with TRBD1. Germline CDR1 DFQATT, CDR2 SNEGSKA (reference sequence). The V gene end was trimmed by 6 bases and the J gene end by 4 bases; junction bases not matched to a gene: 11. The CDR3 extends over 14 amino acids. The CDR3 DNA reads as TGCAGTGCCCCACGGACAGGACGAAGCACTGAAGCTTTCTTT. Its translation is CSAPRTGRSTEAFF.

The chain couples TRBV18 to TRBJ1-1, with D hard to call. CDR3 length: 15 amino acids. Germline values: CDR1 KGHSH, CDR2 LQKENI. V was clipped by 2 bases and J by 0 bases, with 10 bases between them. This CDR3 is CASSPLGSMNTEAFF. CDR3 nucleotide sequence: TGTGCCAGCTCACCATTAGGCTCCATGAACACTGAAGCTTTCTTT.

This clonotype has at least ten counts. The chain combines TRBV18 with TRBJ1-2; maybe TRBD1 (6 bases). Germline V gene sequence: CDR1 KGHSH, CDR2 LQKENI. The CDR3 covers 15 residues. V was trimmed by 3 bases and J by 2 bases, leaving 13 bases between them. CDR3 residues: CASSPSQGLNYGYTF. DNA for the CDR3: TGTGCCAGCTCACCGTCACAGGGCTTGAACTATGGCTACACCTTC.

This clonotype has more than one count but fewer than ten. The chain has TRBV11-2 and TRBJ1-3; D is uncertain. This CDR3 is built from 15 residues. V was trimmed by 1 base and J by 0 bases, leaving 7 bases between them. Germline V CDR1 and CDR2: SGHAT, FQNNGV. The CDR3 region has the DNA TGTGCCAGCAGCTTAGGCGTTGACTCTGGAAACACCATATATTTT. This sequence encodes CASSLGVDSGNTIYF.

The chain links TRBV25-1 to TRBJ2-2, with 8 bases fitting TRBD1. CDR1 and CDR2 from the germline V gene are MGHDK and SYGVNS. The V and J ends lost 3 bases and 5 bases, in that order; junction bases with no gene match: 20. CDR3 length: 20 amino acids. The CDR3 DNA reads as TGTGCCAGCAGTGATTTCGTGGACCGCGGAGGGGACAGGAGGACCGGGGAGCTGTTTTTT. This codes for CASSDFVDRGGDRRTGELFF.

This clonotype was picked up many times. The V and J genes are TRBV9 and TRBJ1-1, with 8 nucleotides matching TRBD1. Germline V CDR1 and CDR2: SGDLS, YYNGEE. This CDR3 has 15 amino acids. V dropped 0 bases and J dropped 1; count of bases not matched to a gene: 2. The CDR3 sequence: CASSVATGGNTEAFF. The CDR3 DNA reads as TGTGCCAGCAGCGTAGCTACAGGGGGGAACACTGAAGCTTTCTTT.

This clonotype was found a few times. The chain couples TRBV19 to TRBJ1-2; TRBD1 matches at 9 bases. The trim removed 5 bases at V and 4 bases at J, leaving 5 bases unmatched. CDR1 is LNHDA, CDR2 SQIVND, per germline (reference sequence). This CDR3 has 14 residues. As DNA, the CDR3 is TGTGCCAGTAGTGCCACGGGACAGGGCTATGGCTACACCTTC. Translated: CASSATGQGYGYTF.

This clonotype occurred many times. The CDR3 protein is CASSVEGGNEQFF. The CDR3 DNA follows: TGTGCCAGCAGTGTTGAGGGGGGAAATGAGCAGTTCTTC. J is TRBJ2-1 and V is TRBV28, with D possibly called TRBD1 or TRBD2 (6 bases each). V was trimmed by 5 bases and J by 7 bases, leaving 12 bases between them. The CDR3 contains 13 residues. Germline CDR1 and CDR2: MDHEN and SYDVKM.

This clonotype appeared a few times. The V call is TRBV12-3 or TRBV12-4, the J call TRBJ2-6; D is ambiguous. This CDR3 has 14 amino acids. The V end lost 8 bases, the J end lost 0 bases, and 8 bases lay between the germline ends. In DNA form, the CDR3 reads TGTGCCAGCCAAAGGAGCTCTGGGGCCAACGTCCTGACTTTC. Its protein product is CASQRSSGANVLTF.

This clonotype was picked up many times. CDR3 coding DNA: TGTGCCAGCCTCCTCGGGGAGACCCAGTACTTC. This encodes CASLLGETQYF. V gene TRBV2 combines with J gene TRBJ2-5; D unresolved. Germline V CDR1 and CDR2: SNHLY, FYNNEI. The CDR3 consists of 11 residues. V gave up 8 bases and J gave up 5 bases, with 9 bases separating them.

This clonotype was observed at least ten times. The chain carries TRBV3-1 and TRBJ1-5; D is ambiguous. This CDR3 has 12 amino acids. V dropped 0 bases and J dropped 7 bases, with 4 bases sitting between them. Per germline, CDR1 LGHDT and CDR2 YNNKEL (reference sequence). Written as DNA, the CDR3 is TGTGCCAGCAGCCAAGAAGGCCAGCCCCAGCATTTT. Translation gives CASSQEGQPQHF. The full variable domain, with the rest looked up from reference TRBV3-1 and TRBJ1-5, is DTAVSQTPKYLVTQMGNDKSIKCEQNLGHDTMYWYKQDSKKFLKIMFSYNNKELIINETVPNRFSPKSPDKAHLNLHINSLELGDSAVYFCASSQEGQPQHFGDGTRLSIL.

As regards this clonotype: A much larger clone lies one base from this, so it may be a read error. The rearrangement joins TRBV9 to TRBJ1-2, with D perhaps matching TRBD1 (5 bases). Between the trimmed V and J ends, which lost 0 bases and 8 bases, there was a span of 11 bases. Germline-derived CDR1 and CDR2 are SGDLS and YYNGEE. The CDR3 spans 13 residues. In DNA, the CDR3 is TGTGCCAGCAGCGTAGGGACACCGGGGGGCTACACCTTC. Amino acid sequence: CASSVGTPGGYTF.

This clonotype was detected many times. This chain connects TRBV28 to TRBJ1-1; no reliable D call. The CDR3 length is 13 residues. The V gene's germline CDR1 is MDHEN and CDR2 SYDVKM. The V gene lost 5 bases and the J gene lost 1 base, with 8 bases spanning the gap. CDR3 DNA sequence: TGTGCCAGCAGTCCCAACCGGAACACTGAAGCTTTCTTT. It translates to CASSPNRNTEAFF.

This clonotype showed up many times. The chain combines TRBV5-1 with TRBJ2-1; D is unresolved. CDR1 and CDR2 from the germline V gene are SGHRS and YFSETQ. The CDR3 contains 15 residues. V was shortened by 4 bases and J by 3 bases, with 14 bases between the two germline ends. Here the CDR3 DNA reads TGCGCCAGCAGCATGGCGGAGTCCGGCTACAATGAGCAGTTCTTC. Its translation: CASSMAESGYNEQFF.

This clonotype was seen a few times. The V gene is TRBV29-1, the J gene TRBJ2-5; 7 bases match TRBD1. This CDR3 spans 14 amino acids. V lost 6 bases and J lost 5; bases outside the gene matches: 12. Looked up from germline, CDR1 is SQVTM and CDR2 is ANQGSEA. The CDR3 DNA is TGCAGCGTCCAGGACAGGACTTCTGGGGAGACCCAGTACTTC. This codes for CSVQDRTSGETQYF.

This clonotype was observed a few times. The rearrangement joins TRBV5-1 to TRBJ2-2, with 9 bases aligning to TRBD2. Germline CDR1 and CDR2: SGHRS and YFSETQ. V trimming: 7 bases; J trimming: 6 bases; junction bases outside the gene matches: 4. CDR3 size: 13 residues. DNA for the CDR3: TGCGCCAGCCCTCAGCGGGGGGCCGGGGAGCTGTTTTTT. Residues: CASPQRGAGELFF. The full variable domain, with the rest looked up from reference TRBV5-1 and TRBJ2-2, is KAGVTQTPRYLIKTRGQQVTLSCSPISGHRSVSWYQQTPGQGLQFLFEYFSETQRNKGNFPGRFSGRQFSNSRSEMNVSTLELGDSALYLCASPQRGAGELFFGEGSRLTVL.

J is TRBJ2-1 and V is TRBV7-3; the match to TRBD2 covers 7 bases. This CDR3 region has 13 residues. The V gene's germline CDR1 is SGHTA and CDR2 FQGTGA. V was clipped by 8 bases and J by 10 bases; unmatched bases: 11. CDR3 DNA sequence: TGTGCCAGCGGGGGGGGGGGGGGGGGGGAGCAGTTCTTC. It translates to CASGGGGGGEQFF.

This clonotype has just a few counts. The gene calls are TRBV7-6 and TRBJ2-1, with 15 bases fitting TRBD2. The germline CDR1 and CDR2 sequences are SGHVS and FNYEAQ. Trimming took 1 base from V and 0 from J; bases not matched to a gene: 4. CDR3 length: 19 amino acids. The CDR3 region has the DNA TGTGCCAGCAGCTTAGGGGGGACTAGCGGGGGGCCCTCCTACAATGAGCAGTTCTTC. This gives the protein CASSLGGTSGGPSYNEQFF.

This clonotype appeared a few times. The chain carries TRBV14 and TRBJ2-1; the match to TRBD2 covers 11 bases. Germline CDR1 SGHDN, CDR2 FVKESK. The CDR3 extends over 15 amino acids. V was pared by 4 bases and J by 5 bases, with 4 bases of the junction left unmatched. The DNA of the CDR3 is TGTGCCAGCAGCCCCGGGACTAGCGGTAACAATGAGCAGTTCTTC. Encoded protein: CASSPGTSGNNEQFF. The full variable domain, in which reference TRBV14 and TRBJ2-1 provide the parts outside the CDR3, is EAGVTQFPSHSVIEKGQTVTLRCDPISGHDNLYWYRRVMGKEIKFLLHFVKESKQDESGMPNNRFLAERTGGTYSTLKVQPAELEDSGVYFCASSPGTSGNNEQFFGPGTRLTVL.

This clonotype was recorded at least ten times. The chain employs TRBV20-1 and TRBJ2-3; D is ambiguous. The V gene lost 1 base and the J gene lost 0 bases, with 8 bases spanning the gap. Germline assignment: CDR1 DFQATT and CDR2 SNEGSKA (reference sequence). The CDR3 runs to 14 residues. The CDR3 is CSARAWESTDTQYF. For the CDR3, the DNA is TGCAGTGCTAGAGCGTGGGAAAGCACAGATACGCAGTATTTT.